A single T cell receptor (beta chain) is shown here with its context. The V end lost 6 bases, the J end lost 4 bases, and 21 bases lay between the germline ends. Germline CDR1 is SQVTM and CDR2 is ANQGSEA. This CDR3 has 15 residues. The data are from a study of blood T cell repertoires in COVID-19. Study context: PBMCs, B-cell-depleted T cells, or T cells were the source of the cDNA or gDNA that made up the material.

Using immunoSEQ multiplex PCR, the repertoire was profiled, and TCRdb retains in-frame clones only, with some absent. The repertoire holds 140,000 to 150,000 clones, with around 73% as singletons. Participants were placed into cohorts based on the clinical history they reported. Resolution of symptoms, clearance, or two negative PCRs was present in recovered Cohort 3 donors. The sequenced material came from PBMCs or T cells enriched from blood (not recorded which). J is TRBJ2-5 and V is TRBV29-1; maybe TRBD2 (6 bases). The source is a woman aged 45-65 years who had recovered from COVID-19. The CDR3, as DNA: TGCAGCGTCCCTCGGACGGGGGAAGAGGGAGAGACCCAGTACTTC. It encodes CSVPRTGEEGETQYF.